Only a few counts were recorded for the clone carrying this T cell receptor (beta chain). The entry originates in a study of blood T cell repertoires in COVID-19. Study-wide background: Sites across the United States, Italy and Spain contributed samples from acute and convalescent COVID-19. Sources were T cells, B-cell-depleted T cells, or PBMCs; the material itself was cDNA or gDNA.

Methods used by the authors: Amplification of reference gene primers was used by the study to estimate nucleated cell counts. Measured with immunoSEQ multiplex PCR; TCRdb has only the in-frame clones, and not every one. Clone size and V and J calls were adopted from that table, with D and trimming inferred from the DNA. This table has 100,000 to 150,000 clones, roughly 85% appearing once. The V segment lost 3 bases and the J segment 8 bases; nucleotides outside the gene matches: 9. From germline, CDR1 is SGDLS and CDR2 YYNGEE. The CDR3 extends over 14 amino acids. Enrolment of Seattle patients took place during active infection, and they were followed longitudinally.

Sequencing used peripheral blood. This receptor was taken from a woman aged 80 or over with COVID-19, enrolled during active disease. The V call is TRBV9, the J call TRBJ1-2, with 8 bases fitting TRBD1. The CDR3 reads CASSAGGQGGGYTF. CDR3 DNA: TGTGCCAGCAGCGCCGGAGGACAGGGCGGGGGCTACACCTTC.